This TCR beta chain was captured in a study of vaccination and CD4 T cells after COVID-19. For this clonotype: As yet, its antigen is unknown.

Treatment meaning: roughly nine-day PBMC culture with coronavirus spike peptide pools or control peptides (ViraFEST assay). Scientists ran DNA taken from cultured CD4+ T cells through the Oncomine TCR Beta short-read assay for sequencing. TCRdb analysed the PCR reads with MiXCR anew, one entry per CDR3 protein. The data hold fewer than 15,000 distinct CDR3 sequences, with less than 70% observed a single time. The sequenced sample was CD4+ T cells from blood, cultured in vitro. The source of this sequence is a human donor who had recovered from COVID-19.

The CDR3 nucleotides read TGTGCCAGCAGCCTCGGGGCATCCCAGACCCTCACTGAAGCTTTCTTT. This gives the protein CASSLGASQTLTEAFF. The chain employs TRBV7-9 and TRBJ1-1; D is perhaps TRBD1 (5 bases). Deletions cut 5 bases from V and 4 bases from J, with 20 bases between. Germline V lookup: CDR1 SEHNR, CDR2 FQNEAQ (reference sequence). The length of the CDR3 is 16 residues.